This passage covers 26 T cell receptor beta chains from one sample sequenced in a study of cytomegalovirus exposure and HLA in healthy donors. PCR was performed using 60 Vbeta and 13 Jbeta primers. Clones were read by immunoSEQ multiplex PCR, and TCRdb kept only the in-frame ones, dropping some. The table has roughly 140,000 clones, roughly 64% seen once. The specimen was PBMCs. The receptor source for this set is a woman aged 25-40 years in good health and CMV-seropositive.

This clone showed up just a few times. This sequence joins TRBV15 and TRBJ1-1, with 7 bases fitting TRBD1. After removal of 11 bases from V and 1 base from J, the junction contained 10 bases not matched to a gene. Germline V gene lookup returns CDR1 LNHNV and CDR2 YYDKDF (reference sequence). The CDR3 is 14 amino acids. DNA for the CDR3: TGTGCCTCCAAGATGGACAGGTCGAACACTGAAGCTTTCTTT. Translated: CASKMDRSNTEAFF. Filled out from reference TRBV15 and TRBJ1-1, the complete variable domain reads DAMVIQNPRYQVTQFGKPVTLSCSQTLNHNVMYWYQQKSSQAPKLLFHYYDKDFNNEADTPDNFQSRRPNTSFCFLDIRSPGLGDTAMYLCASKMDRSNTEAFFGQGTRLTVV.

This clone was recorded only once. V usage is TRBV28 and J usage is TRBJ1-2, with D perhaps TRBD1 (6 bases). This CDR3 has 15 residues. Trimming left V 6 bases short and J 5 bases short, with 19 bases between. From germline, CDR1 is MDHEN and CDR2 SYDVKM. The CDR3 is CASSPGAARGYGYTF. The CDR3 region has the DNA TGTGCCAGCAGCCCCGGGGCGGCCAGGGGATATGGCTACACCTTC.

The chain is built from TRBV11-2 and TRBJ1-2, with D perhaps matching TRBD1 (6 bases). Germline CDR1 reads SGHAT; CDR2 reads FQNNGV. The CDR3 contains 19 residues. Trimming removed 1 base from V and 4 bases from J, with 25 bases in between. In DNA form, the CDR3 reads TGTGCCAGCAGCTTAGTCGTATCGGGTTACAGGGACGGTATCTATGGCTACACCTTC. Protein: CASSLVVSGYRDGIYGYTF.

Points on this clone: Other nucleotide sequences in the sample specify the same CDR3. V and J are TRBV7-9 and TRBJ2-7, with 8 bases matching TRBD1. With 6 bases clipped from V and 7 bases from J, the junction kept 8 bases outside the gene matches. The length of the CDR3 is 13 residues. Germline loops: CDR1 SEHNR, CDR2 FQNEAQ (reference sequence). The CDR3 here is CASSSQGAGEQYF. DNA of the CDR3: TGTGCCAGCAGTTCCCAGGGGGCGGGGGAGCAGTACTTC.

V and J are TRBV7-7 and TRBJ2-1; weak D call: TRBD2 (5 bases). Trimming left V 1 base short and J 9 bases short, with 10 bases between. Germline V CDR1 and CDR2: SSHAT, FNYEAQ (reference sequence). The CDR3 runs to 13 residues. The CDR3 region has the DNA TGTGCCAGCAGCTTAGTTGGGAGAGGTGAGCAGTTCTTC. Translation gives CASSLVGRGEQFF.

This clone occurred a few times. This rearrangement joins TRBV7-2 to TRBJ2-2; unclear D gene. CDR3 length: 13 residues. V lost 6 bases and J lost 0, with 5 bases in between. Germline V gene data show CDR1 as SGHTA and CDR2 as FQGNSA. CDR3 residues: CASSPTNTGELFF. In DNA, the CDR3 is TGTGCCAGCAGTCCTACGAACACCGGGGAGCTGTTTTTT.

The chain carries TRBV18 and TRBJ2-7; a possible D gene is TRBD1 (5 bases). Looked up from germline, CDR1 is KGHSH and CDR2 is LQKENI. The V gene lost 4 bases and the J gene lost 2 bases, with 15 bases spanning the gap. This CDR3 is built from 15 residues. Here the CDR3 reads CASSLGALLPYEQYF. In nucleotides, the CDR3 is TGTGCCAGCTCACTTGGGGCCCTACTGCCCTACGAGCAGTACTTC. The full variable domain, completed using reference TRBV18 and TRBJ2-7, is NAGVMQNPRHLVRRRGQEARLRCSPMKGHSHVYWYRQLPEEGLKFMVYLQKENIIDESGMPKERFSAEFPKEGPSILRIQQVVRGDSAAYFCASSLGALLPYEQYFGPGTRLTVT.

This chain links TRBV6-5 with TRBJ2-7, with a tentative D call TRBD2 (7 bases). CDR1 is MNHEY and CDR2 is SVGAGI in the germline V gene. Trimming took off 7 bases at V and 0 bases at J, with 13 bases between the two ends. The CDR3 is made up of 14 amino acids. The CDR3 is CASTRGGLSYEQYF. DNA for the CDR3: TGTGCCAGCACAAGGGGGGGGCTCTCCTACGAGCAGTACTTC.

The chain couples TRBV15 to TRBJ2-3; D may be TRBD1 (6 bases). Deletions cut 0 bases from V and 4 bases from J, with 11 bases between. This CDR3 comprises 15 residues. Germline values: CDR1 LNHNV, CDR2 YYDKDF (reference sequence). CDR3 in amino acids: CATSRDRGNADTQYF. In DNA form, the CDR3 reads TGTGCCACCAGCAGAGACAGGGGTAACGCAGATACGCAGTATTTT.

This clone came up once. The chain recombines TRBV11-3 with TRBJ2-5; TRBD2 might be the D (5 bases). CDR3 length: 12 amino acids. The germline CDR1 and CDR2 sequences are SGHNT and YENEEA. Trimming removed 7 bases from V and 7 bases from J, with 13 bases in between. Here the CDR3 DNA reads TGTGCCAGCACCACGGGGTTCGGGACCCAGTACTTC. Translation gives CASTTGFGTQYF.

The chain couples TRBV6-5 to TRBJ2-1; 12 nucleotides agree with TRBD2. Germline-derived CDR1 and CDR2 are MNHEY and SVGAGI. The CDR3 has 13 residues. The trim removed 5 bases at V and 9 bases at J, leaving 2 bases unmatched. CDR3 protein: CASSILAGGEQFF. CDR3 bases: TGTGCCAGCAGTATACTAGCGGGGGGTGAGCAGTTCTTC.

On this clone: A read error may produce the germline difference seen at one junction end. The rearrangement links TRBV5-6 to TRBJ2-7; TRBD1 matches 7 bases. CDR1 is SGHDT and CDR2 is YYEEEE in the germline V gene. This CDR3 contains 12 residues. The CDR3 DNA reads TGTGCCAGCAGCTATAATCCCGGGACAGCTTTATTC. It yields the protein CASSYNPGTALF.

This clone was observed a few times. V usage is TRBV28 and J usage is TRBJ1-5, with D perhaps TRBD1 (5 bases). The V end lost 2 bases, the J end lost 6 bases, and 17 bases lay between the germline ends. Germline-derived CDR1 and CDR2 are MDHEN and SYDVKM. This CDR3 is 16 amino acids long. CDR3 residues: CASSLIPGPRSQPQHF. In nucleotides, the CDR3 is TGTGCCAGCAGTTTAATTCCAGGGCCCAGGTCTCAGCCCCAGCATTTT.

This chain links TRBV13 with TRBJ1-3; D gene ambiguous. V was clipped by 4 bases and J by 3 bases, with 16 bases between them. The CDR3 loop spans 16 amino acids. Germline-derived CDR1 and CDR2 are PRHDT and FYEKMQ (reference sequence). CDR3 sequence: CASSWAPLGGGNTIYF. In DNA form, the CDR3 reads TGTGCCAGCAGCTGGGCCCCTCTTGGTGGTGGAAACACCATATATTTT.

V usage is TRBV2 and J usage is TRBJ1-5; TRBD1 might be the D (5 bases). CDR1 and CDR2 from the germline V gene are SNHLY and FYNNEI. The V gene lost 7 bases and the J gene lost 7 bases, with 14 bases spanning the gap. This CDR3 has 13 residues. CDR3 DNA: TGTGCCAGCAAAGGGGTTGGAGGGCAGCCCCAGCATTTT. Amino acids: CASKGVGGQPQHF.

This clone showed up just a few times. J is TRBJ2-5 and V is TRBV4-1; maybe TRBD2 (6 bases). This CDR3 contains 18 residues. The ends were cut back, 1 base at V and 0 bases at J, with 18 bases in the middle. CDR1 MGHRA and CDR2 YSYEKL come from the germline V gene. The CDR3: CASSQVRGRRDHQETQYF. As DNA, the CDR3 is TGCGCCAGCAGCCAAGTGAGAGGCCGGCGGGACCACCAAGAGACCCAGTACTTC.

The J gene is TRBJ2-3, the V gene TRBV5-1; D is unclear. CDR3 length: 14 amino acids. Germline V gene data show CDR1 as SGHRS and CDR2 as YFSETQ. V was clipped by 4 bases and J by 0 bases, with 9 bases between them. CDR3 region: CASSPSSSTDTQYF. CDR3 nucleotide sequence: TGCGCCAGCAGCCCTTCTTCTAGCACAGATACGCAGTATTTT.

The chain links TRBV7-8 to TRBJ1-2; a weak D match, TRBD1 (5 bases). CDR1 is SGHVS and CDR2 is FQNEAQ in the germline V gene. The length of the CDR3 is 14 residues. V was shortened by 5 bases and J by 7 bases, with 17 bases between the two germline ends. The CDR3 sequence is CASSLTMRGGGYTF. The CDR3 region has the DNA TGTGCCAGCAGCCTAACGATGCGGGGGGGTGGCTACACCTTC.

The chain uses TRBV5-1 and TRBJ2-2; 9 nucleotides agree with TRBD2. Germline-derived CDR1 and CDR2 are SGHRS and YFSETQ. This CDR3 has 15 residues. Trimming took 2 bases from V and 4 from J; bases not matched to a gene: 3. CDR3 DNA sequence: TGCGCCAGCAGCTTAGCGGGAGGCCTCACCGGGGAGCTGTTTTTT. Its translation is CASSLAGGLTGELFF.

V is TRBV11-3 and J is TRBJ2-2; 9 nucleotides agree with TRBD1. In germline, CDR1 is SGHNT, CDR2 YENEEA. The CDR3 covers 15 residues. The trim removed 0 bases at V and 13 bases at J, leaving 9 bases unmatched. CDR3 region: CASSLDFFADRGLFF. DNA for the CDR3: TGTGCCAGCAGCTTAGATTTTTTTGCGGACAGGGGGCTGTTTTTT.

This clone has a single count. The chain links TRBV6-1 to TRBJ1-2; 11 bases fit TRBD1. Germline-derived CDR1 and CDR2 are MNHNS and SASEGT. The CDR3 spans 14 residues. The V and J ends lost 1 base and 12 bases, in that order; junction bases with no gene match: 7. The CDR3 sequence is CASSEVPGQGENTF. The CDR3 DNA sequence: TGTGCCAGCAGTGAAGTCCCGGGACAGGGGGAGAACACCTTC.

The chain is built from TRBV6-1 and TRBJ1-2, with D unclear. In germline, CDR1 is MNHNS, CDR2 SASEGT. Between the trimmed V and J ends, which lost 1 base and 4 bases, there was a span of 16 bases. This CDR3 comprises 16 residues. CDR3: CASSEVFLASGYGYTF. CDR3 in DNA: TGTGCCAGCAGTGAAGTCTTCCTGGCGTCAGGCTATGGCTACACCTTC.

For the CDR3, the DNA is TGTGCCAGCAGAGACCCAGGGAGGGATACGCAGTATTTT. Amino acid sequence: CASRDPGRDTQYF. The chain has TRBV25-1 and TRBJ2-3; weak D call: TRBD2 (6 bases). V was shortened by 6 bases and J by 6 bases, with 13 bases between the two germline ends. The CDR3 covers 13 residues. The germline V gene encodes CDR1 MGHDK and CDR2 SYGVNS.

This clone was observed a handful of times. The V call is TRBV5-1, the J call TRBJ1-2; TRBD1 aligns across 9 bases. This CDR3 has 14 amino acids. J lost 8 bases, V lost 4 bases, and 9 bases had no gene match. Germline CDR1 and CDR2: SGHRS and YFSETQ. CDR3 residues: CASSIPGTGKGYTF. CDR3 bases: TGCGCCAGCAGCATCCCCGGGACAGGGAAAGGCTACACCTTC. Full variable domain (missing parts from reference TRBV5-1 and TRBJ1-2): KAGVTQTPRYLIKTRGQQVTLSCSPISGHRSVSWYQQTPGQGLQFLFEYFSETQRNKGNFPGRFSGRQFSNSRSEMNVSTLELGDSALYLCASSIPGTGKGYTFGSGTRLTVV.

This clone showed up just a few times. The CDR3 reads CASSLHTGEVTQYF. In DNA, the CDR3 is TGTGCCAGCAGCTTACATACAGGGGAAGTGACCCAGTACTTC. This chain uses TRBV11-2 with TRBJ2-5, with 7 bases matching TRBD1. Germline CDR1 SGHAT, CDR2 FQNNGV. V lost 2 bases to trimming and J lost 7 bases; unmatched junction nucleotides: 7. This CDR3 is 14 amino acids long.

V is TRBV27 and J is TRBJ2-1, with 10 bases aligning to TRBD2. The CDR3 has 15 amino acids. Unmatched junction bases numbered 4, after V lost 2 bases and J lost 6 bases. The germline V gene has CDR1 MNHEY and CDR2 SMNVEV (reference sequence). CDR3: CASSLLAGVFNEQFF. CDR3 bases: TGTGCCAGCAGTTTACTAGCGGGAGTGTTCAATGAGCAGTTCTTC.